This TCR beta chain was documented in a study of blood T cell repertoires in COVID-19. Only in-frame clones appear in the TCRdb table, and some are missing; sequencing was by immunoSEQ multiplex PCR. The table includes 130,000 or so clones, 82% detected once. Germline CDR1 and CDR2: SGDLS and YYNGEE. Trimming cost V 0 bases and J 6 bases, with 7 bases left between them. The CDR3 totals 14 residues. The origin of this receptor is a human donor in a cohort sampled during active COVID-19. This chain uses TRBV9 with TRBJ1-6; no reliable D call. The sequenced material came from peripheral blood. CDR3 sequence reads: CASSVGAGNSPLHF. The CDR3 bases are TGTGCCAGCAGCGTAGGGGCGGGTAATTCACCCCTCCACTTT.